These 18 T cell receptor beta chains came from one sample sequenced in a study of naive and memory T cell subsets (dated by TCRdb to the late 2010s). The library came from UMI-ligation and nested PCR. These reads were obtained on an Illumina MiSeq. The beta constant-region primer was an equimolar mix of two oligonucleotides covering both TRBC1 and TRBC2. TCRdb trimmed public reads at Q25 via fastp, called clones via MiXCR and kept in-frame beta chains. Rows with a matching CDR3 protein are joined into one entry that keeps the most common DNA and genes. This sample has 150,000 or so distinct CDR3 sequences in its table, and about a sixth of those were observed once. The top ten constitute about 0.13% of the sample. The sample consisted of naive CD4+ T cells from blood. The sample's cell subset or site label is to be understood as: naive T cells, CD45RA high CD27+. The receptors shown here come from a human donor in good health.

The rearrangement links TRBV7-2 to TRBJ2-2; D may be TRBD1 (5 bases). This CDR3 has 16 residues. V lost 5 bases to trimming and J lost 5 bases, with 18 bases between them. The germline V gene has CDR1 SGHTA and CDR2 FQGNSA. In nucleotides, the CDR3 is TGTGCCAGCAGCGGTCGACAGCCACTCCTGACCGGGGAGCTGTTTTTT. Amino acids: CASSGRQPLLTGELFF.

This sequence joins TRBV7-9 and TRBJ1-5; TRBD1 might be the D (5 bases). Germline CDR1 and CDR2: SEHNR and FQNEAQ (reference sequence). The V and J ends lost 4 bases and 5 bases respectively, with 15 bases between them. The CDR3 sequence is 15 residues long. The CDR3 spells CASSSDRGYYQPQHF. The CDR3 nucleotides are TGTGCCAGCAGCTCAGACAGAGGCTATTATCAGCCCCAGCATTTT.

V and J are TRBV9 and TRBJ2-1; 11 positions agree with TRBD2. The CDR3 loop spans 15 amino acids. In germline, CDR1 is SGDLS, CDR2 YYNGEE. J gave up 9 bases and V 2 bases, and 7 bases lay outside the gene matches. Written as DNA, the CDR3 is TGTGCCAGCAGCGTCTCGACTAGCGGGAACACTGAGCAGTTCTTC. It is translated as CASSVSTSGNTEQFF.

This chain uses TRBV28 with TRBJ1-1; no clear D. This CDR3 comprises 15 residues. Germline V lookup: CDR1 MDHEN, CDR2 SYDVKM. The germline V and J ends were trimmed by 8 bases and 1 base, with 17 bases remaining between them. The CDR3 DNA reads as TGTGCCAGCGGAAATAATAGAGAGGGGAACACTGAAGCTTTCTTT. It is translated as CASGNNREGNTEAFF.

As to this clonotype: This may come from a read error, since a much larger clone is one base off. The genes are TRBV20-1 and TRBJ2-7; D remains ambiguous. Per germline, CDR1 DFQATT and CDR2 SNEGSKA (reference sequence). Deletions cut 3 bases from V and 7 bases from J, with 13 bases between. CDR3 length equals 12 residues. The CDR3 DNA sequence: TGCAGTGCTAGTGTCCGGTGTCAAGAGCAGTACTTC. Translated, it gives CSASVRCQEQYF.

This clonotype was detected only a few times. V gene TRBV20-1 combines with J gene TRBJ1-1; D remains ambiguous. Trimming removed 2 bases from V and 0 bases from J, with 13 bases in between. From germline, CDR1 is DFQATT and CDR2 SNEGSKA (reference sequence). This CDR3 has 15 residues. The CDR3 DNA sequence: TGCAGTGCTAGACGGACCTCGCAGATGAACACTGAAGCTTTCTTT. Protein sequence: CSARRTSQMNTEAFF.

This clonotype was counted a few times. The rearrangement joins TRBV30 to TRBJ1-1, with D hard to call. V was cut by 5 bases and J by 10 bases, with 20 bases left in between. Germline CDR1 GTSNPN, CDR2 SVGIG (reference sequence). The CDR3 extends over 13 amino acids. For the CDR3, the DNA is TGTGCCTGGGCGAGTCGGGCCCCACATAGAGCTTTCTTT. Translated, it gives CAWASRAPHRAFF.

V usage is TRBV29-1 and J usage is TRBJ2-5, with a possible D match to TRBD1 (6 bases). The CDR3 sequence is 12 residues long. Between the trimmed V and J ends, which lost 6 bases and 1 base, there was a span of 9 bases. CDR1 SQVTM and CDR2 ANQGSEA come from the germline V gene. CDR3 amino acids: CSVDSFQETQYF. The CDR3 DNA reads TGCAGCGTGGACAGTTTCCAAGAGACCCAGTACTTC. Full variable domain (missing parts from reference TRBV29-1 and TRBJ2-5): SAVISQKPSRDICQRGTSLTIQCQVDSQVTMMFWYRQQPGQSLTLIATANQGSEATYESGFVIDKFPISRPNLTFSTLTVSNMSPEDSSIYLCSVDSFQETQYFGPGTRLLVL.

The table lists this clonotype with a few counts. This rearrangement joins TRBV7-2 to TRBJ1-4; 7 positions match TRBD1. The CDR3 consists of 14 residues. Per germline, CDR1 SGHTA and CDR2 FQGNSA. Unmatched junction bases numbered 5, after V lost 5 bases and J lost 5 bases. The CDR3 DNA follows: TGTGCCAGCAGCCAGACAGGGCCAAATGAAAAACTGTTTTTT. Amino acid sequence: CASSQTGPNEKLFF.

The CDR3 loop reads CASSPMGRSQETQYF. CDR3 in DNA: TGTGCCAGCAGCCCGATGGGACGGTCCCAAGAGACCCAGTACTTC. The rearrangement links TRBV11-2 to TRBJ2-5, with D tentatively TRBD1 or TRBD2 (5 bases each). Between the trimmed V and J ends, which lost 5 bases and 1 base, there was a span of 14 bases. This CDR3 contains 15 residues. CDR1 is SGHAT, CDR2 FQNNGV, per germline.

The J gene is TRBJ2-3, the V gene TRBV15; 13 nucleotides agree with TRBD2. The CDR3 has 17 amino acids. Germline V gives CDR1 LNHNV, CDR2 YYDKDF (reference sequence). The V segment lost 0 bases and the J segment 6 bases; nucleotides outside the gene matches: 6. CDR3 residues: CATSRDPGLAGADTQYF. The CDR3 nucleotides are TGTGCCACCAGCAGAGATCCCGGACTAGCGGGAGCGGATACGCAGTATTTT.

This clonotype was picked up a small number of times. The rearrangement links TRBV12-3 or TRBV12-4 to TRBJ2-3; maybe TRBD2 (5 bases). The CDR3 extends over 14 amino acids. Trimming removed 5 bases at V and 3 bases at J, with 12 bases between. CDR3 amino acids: CASSPREGTDTQYF. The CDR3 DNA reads TGTGCCAGCAGTCCCCGTGAGGGTACAGATACGCAGTATTTT.

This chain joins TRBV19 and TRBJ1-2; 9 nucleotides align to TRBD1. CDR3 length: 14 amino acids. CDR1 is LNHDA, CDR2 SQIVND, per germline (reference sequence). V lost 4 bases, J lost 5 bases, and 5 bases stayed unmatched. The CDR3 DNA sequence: TGTGCCAGTAGTAGGGGACAGGGATCATATGGCTACACCTTC. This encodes CASSRGQGSYGYTF.

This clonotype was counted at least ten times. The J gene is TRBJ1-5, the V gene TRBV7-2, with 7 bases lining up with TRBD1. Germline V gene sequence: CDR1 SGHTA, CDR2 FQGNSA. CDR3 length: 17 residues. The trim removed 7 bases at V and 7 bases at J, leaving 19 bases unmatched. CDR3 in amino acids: CASTEGIRQGSKQPQHF. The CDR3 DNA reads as TGTGCCAGCACCGAGGGAATAAGACAGGGAAGTAAGCAGCCCCAGCATTTT.

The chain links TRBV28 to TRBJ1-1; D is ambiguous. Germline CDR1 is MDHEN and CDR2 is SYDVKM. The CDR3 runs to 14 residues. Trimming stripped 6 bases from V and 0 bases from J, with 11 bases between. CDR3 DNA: TGTGCCAGCAGCCAACCGACACTGAACACTGAAGCTTTCTTT. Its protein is CASSQPTLNTEAFF. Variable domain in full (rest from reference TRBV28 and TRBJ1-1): DVKVTQSSRYLVKRTGEKVFLECVQDMDHENMFWYRQDPGLGLRLIYFSYDVKMKEKGDIPEGYSVSREKKERFSLILESASTNQTSMYLCASSQPTLNTEAFFGQGTRLTVV.

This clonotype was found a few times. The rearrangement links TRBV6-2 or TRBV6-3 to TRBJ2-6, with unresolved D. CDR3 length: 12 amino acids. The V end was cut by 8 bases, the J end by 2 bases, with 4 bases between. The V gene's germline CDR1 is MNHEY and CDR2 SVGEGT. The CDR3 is CASSPGANVLTF. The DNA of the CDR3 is TGTGCCAGCTCTCCTGGGGCCAACGTCCTGACTTTC.

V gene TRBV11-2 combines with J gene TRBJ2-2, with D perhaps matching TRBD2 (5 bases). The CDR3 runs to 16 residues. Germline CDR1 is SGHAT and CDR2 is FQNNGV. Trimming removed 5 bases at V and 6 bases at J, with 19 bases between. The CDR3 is CASSPRLTYLAGELFF. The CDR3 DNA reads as TGTGCCAGCAGCCCAAGACTAACGTATCTCGCCGGGGAGCTGTTTTTT.

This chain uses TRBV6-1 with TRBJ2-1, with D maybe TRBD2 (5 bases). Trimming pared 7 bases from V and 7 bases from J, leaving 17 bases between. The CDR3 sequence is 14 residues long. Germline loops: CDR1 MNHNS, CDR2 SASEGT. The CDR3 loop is CASKLPDGKNEQFF. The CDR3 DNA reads TGTGCCAGCAAACTCCCGGACGGGAAAAATGAGCAGTTCTTC.